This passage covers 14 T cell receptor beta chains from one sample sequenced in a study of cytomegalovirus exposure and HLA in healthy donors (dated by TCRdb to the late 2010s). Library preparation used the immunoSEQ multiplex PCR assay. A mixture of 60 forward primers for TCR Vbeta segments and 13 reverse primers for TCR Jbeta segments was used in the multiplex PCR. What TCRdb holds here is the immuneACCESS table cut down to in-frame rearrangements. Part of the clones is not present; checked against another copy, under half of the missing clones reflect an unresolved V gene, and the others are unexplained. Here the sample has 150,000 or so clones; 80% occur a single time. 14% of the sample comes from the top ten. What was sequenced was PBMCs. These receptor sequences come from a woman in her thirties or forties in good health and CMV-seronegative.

The CDR3 DNA is TGTGCCAGCAGTTACTCGAGGGGGCCAAACTATGGCTACACCTTC. Protein: CASSYSRGPNYGYTF. This chain links TRBV6-5 with TRBJ1-2, with 7 bases fitting TRBD1. CDR3 length: 15 amino acids. CDR1 is MNHEY and CDR2 is SVGAGI in the germline V gene. V shed 0 bases, J shed 2 bases, and the junction held 3 bases outside the gene matches.

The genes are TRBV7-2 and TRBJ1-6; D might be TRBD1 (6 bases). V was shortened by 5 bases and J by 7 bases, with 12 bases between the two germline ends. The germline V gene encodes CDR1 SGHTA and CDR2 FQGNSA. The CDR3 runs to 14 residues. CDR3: CASSPTTGNSPLHF. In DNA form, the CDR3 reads TGTGCCAGCAGCCCGACTACAGGGAATTCACCCCTCCACTTT.

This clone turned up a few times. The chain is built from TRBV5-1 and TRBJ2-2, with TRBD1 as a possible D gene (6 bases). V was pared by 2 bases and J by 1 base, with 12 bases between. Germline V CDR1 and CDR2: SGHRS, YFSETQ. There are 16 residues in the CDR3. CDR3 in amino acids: CASSFVGQWNTGELFF. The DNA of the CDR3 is TGCGCCAGCAGCTTTGTTGGACAGTGGAACACCGGGGAGCTGTTTTTT.

The CDR3 bases are TGTGCCAGCAGGTTACCGGGACAGGGGTTCTGGCCCCAGCATTTT. Its translation: CASRLPGQGFWPQHF. The chain has TRBV7-8 and TRBJ1-5; 10 bases match TRBD1. CDR1 is SGHVS and CDR2 is FQNEAQ in the germline V gene. V lost 6 bases, J lost 9 bases, and 11 bases stayed unmatched. The CDR3 covers 15 residues.

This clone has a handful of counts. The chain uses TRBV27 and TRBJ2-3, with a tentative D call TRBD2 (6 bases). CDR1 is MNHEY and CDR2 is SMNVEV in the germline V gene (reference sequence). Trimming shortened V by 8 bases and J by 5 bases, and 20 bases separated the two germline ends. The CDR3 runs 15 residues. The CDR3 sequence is CASWTGTYLGDTQYF. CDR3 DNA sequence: TGTGCCAGCTGGACCGGGACTTACCTGGGAGATACGCAGTATTTT.

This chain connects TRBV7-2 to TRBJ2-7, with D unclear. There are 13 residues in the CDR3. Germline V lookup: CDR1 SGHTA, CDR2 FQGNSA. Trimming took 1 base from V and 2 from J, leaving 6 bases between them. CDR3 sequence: CASSLERAYEQYF. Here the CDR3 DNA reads TGTGCCAGCAGCTTAGAAAGAGCCTACGAGCAGTACTTC. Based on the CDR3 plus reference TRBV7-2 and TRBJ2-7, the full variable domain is GAGVSQSPSNKVTEKGKDVELRCDPISGHTALYWYRQSLGQGLEFLIYFQGNSAPDKSGLPSDRFSAERTGGSVSTLTIQRTQQEDSAVYLCASSLERAYEQYFGPGTRLTVT.

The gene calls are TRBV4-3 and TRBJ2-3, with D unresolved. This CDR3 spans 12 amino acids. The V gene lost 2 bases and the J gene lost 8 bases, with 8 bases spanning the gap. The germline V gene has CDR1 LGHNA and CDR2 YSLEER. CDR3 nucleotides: TGCGCCAGCAGCCAACCCCGAGGTACGCAGTATTTT. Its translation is CASSQPRGTQYF.

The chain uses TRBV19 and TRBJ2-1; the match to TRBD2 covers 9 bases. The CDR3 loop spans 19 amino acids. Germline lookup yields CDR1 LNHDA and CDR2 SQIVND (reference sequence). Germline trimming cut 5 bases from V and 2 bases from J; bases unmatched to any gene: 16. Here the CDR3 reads CASSSVVRAGGSAYNEQFF. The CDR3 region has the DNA TGTGCCAGTAGTTCCGTGGTTCGAGCGGGGGGTTCAGCCTACAATGAGCAGTTCTTC.

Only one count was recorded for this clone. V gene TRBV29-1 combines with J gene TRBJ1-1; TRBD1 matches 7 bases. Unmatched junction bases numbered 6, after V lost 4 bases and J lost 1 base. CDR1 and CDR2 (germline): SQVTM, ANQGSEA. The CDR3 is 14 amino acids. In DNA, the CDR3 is TGCAGCGTTGTATCACAGGGGTGGAACACTGAAGCTTTCTTT. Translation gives CSVVSQGWNTEAFF. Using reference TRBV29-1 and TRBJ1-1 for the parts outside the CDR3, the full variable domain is SAVISQKPSRDICQRGTSLTIQCQVDSQVTMMFWYRQQPGQSLTLIATANQGSEATYESGFVIDKFPISRPNLTFSTLTVSNMSPEDSSIYLCSVVSQGWNTEAFFGQGTRLTVV.

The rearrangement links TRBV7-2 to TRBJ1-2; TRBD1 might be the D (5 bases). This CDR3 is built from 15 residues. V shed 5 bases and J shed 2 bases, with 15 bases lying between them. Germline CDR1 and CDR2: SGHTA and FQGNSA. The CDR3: CASSLGTAGNYGYTF. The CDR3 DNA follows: TGTGCCAGCAGCCTAGGGACCGCAGGGAACTATGGCTACACCTTC.

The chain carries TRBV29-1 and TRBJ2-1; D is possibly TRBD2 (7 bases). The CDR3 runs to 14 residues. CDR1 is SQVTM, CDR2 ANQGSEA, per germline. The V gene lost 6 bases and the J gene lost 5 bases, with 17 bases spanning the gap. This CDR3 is CSVRGLAANNEQFF. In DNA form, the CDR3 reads TGCAGCGTCCGGGGGCTAGCGGCGAACAATGAGCAGTTCTTC.

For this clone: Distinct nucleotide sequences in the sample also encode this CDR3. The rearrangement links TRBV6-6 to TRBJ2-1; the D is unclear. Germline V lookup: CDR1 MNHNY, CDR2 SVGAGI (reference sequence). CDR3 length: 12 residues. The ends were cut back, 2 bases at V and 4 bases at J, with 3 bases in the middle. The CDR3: CASSYPYNEQFF. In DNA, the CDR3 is TGTGCCAGCAGTTACCCATACAATGAGCAGTTCTTC.

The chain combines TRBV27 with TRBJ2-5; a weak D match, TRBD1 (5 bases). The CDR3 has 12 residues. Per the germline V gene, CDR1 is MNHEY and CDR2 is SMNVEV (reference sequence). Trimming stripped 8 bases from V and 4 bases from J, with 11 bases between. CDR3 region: CASFGQGETQYF. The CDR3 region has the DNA TGTGCCAGCTTCGGGCAGGGAGAGACCCAGTACTTC.

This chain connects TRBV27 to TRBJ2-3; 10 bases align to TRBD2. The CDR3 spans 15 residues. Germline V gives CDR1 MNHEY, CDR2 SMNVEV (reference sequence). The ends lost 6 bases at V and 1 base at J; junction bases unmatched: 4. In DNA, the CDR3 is TGTGCCAGCAGCCCCGGGACTAGCGGCACAGATACGCAGTATTTT. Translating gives CASSPGTSGTDTQYF.